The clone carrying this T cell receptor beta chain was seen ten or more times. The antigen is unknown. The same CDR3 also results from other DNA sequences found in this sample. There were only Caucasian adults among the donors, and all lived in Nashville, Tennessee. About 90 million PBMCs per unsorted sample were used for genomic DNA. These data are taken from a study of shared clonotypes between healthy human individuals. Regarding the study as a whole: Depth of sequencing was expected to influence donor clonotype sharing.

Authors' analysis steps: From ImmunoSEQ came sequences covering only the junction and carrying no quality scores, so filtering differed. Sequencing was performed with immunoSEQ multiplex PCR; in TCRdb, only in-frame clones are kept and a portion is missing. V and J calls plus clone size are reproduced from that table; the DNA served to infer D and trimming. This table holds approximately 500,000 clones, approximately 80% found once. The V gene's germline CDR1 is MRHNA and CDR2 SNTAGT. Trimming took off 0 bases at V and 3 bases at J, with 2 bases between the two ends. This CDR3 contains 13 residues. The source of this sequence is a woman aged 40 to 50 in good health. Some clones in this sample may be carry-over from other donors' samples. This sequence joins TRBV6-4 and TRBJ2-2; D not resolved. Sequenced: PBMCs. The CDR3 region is CASSDSDTGELFF. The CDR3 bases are TGTGCCAGCAGTGACTCGGACACCGGGGAGCTGTTTTTT.